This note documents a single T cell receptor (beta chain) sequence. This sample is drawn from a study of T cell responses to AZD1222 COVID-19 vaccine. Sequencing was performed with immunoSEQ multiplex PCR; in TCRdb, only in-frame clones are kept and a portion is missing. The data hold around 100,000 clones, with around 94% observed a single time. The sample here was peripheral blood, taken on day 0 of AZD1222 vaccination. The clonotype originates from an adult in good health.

CDR3 region: CASSLQSGQGTQPQHF. The CDR3 DNA follows: TGTGCCAGCAGCTTACAGAGCGGACAGGGGACTCAGCCCCAGCATTTT. This chain links TRBV7-2 with TRBJ1-5, with 9 bases aligning to TRBD1. This CDR3 has 16 amino acids. CDR1 is SGHTA, CDR2 FQGNSA, per germline. Unmatched junction bases numbered 8, after V lost 2 bases and J lost 6 bases.